This entry features one TCR beta chain sequence. In the authors' workflow: Estimated nucleated cell counts came from reference gene primer amplification. The protocol was immunoSEQ multiplex PCR, while the TCRdb copy is restricted to in-frame clones and leaves out a portion. V, J and clone size derive from that table, while D and trimming were established from the DNA sequence. Of about 210,000 clones listed, 92% are singletons. This record comes from a study of blood T cell repertoires in COVID-19. As for the study in general: From the United States, Italy and Spain came samples of acute and convalescent COVID-19. T cells, B-cell-depleted T cells, or PBMCs supplied cDNA or gDNA.

The CDR3 runs 14 residues. V shed 6 bases, J shed 6 bases, and the junction held 7 bases outside the gene matches. Germline values: CDR1 LNHDA, CDR2 SQIVND (reference sequence). The sequence derives from a man under 40 with acute or convalescent COVID-19. This sequence joins TRBV19 and TRBJ2-2; 7 bases map to TRBD2. Input material: peripheral blood. CDR3 amino acids: CASSRTSNAGELFF. The CDR3 DNA sequence: TGTGCCAGTAGCCGGACTAGTAACGCCGGGGAGCTGTTTTTT. Full variable domain (rest looked up from reference TRBV19 and TRBJ2-2): DGGITQSPKYLFRKEGQNVTLSCEQNLNHDAMYWYRQDPGQGLRLIYYSQIVNDFQKGDIAEGYSVSREKKESFPLTVTSAQKNPTAFYLCASSRTSNAGELFFGEGSRLTVL.